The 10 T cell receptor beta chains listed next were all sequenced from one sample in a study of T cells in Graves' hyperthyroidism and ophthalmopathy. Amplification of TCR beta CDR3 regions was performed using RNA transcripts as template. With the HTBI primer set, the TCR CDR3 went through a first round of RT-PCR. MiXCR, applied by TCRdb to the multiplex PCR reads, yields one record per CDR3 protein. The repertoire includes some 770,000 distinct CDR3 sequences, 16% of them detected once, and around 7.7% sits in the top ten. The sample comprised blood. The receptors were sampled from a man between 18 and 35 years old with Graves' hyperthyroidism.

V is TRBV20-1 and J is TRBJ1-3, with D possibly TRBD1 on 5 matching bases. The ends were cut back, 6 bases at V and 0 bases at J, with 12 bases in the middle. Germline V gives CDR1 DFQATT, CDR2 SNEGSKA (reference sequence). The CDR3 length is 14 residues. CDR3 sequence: CSAGEGSSGNTIYF. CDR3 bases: TGCAGTGCCGGAGAGGGGAGCTCTGGAAACACCATATATTTT.

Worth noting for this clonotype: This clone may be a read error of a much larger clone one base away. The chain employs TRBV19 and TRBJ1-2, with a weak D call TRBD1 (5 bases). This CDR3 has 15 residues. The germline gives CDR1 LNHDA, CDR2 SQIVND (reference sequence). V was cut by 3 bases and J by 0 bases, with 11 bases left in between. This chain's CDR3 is CASSMGAGTNYGYTF. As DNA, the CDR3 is TGTGCCAGTAGTATGGGTGCAGGGACTAACTATGGCTACACCTTC.

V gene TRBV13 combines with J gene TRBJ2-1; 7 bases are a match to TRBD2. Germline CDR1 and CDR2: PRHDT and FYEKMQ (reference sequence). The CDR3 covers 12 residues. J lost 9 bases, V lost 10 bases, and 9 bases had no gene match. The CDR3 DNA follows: TGTGCCACTGGGACTACACAATCTGAGCAGTTCTTC. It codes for CATGTTQSEQFF.

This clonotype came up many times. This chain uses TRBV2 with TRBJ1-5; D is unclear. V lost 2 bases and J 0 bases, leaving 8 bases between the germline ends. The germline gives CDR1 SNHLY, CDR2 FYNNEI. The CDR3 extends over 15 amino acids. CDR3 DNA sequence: TGTGCCAGCAGTGAACAGCGAGCTAGCAATCAGCCCCAGCATTTT. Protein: CASSEQRASNQPQHF.

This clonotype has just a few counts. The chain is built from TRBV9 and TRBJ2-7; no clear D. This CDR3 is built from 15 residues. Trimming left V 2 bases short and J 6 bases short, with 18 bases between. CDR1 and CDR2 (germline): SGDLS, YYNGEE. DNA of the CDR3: TGTGCCAGCAGCGTCCAGCCGGTCGGGCTCTCCGAGCAGTACTTC. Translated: CASSVQPVGLSEQYF.

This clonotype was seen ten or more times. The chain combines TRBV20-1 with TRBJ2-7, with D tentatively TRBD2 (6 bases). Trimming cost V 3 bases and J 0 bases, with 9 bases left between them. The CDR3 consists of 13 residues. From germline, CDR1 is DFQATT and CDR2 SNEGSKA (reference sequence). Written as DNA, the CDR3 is TGCAGTGCTAGTCACGGGAGCTCCTACGAGCAGTACTTC. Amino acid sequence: CSASHGSSYEQYF.

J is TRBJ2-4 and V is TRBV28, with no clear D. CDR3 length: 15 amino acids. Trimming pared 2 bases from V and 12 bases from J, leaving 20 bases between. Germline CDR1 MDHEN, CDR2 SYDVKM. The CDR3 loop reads CASSLTLAPRRTQYF. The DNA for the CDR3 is TGTGCCAGCAGTTTAACGCTTGCCCCACGGAGAACTCAGTACTTC.

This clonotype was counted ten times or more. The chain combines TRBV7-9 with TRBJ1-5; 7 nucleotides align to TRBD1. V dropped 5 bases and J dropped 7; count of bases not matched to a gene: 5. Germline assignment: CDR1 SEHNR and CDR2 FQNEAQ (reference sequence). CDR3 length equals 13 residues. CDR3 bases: TGTGCCAGCAGCACAGGGGAAGCCCAGCCCCAGCATTTT. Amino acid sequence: CASSTGEAQPQHF.

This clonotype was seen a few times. Here the CDR3 DNA reads TGCGCCAGCAGCTTGGCCCCACGGCTAGCTGTCAGCTCCTACAATGAGCAGTTCTTC. Residues: CASSLAPRLAVSSYNEQFF. V usage is TRBV5-1 and J usage is TRBJ2-1, with D possibly being TRBD2 (5 bases). CDR3 size: 19 residues. Trimming took 0 bases from V and 0 from J, leaving 19 bases between them. CDR1 and CDR2 from the germline V gene are SGHRS and YFSETQ.

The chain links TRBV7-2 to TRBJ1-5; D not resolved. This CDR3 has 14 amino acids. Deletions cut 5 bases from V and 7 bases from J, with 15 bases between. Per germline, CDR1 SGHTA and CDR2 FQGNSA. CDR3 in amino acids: CASSPSRVYQPQHF. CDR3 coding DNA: TGTGCCAGCAGCCCCTCACGGGTCTACCAGCCCCAGCATTTT.